This T cell receptor (beta chain) was sequenced for a study of cytomegalovirus exposure and HLA in healthy donors. With regard to this clone: The antigen remains undetermined.

CDR3 length: 15 amino acids. V shed 3 bases, J shed 1 base, and the junction held 6 bases outside the gene matches. Germline V CDR1 and CDR2: SGDLS, YYNGEE. PCR involved 60 Vbeta and 13 Jbeta primers. The method was immunoSEQ multiplex PCR; TCRdb's version includes in-frame clones alone and lacks a portion of them. The sample shows approximately 140,000 clones, about 80% of them seen only once. Study-level points and caveats: In a later analysis, most CMV-associated TCR beta chains appeared HLA-restricted. As a later analysis showed, several of the most significant clusters appeared to be linked to common viral pathogens. Within an earlier analysis, most TCR beta V segments proved productive either about 90% or about 30% of the time.

The origin of this receptor is a male donor in good health and CMV-seropositive. Specimen: PBMCs. The gene calls are TRBV9 and TRBJ2-5; the match to TRBD2 covers 7 bases. The DNA for the CDR3 is TGTGCCAGCAGCGGAGGGGACTACACCCAAGAGACCCAGTACTTC. This encodes CASSGGDYTQETQYF.